The 9 T cell receptor beta chains given below trace back to one sample, sequenced in a study of CD8+ T cells in alopecia areata (dated by TCRdb to about 2018). The method was the immunoSEQ multiplex PCR assay. RNA was extracted from all samples and reverse transcribed into cDNA as template for TCR sequencing. TCRdb obtained this table from immuneACCESS and retained in-frame rearrangements with V and J assigned. These tables miss some clones; where compared with another copy, unresolved V genes account for less than half of the shortfall, and the remainder is unexplained. In all, the sample holds 200,000 to 250,000 clones, and more than 60% of those were seen once. The ten largest clones represent roughly 1.2% of the sample. In light of the paper, this sample's treatment or condition label describes: oral pan-JAK inhibitor, 5-10 mg twice daily. Source: CD4+ T cells sorted from blood, taken around week 44, from a patient treated with tofacitinib. Every receptor here comes from a human donor with alopecia areata.

The CDR3 loop reads CASGRGQRRSGGELFF. The CDR3 bases are TGTGCTAGTGGCCGGGGACAGAGGCGTTCGGGCGGGGAGCTGTTTTTT. The rearrangement joins TRBV12-5 to TRBJ2-2; 7 bases map to TRBD1. Germline V gene lookup returns CDR1 LGHNT and CDR2 FRNRAP. V gave up 6 bases and J gave up 7 bases; unmatched junction bases: 14. CDR3 size: 16 residues.

Concerning this clone itself: The CDR3 carries no conserved terminal phenylalanine or tryptophan, so it likely arises from a read error. V and J are TRBV29-1 and TRBJ2-7, with D perhaps being TRBD1 or TRBD2 (7 bases each). This CDR3 is built from 13 residues. Trimming removed 4 bases from V and 3 bases from J, with 13 bases in between. Germline CDR1 SQVTM, CDR2 ANQGSEA. CDR3 nucleotide sequence: TGCAGCGTTGTGGCAGGGGGGGTCTACGAGCAGTACTCC. Translating it yields CSVVAGGVYEQYS.

This chain links TRBV29-1 with TRBJ1-1; D is unclear. This CDR3 is built from 12 residues. The V gene lost 4 bases and the J gene lost 5 bases, with 11 bases spanning the gap. Germline V gives CDR1 SQVTM, CDR2 ANQGSEA. The CDR3: CSVVGWVTEAFF. The CDR3 DNA follows: TGCAGCGTTGTAGGTTGGGTTACTGAAGCTTTCTTT.

The chain combines TRBV5-1 with TRBJ1-1; possibly TRBD1 for D (5 bases). Trimming left V 2 bases short and J 3 bases short, with 14 bases between. Germline CDR1 is SGHRS and CDR2 is YFSETQ. There are 15 residues in the CDR3. DNA for the CDR3: TGCGCCAGCAGCTTCGGTTCAGGGAGTTACACTGAAGCTTTCTTT. As protein: CASSFGSGSYTEAFF.

The CDR3 sequence: CASSLSWGRGEKLFF. DNA for the CDR3: TGTGCCAGCAGTTTATCTTGGGGACGTGGAGAAAAACTGTTTTTT. The chain links TRBV27 to TRBJ1-4, with D maybe TRBD1 (5 bases). The CDR3 length is 15 residues. Germline assignment: CDR1 MNHEY and CDR2 SMNVEV (reference sequence). Trimming removed 0 bases at V and 8 bases at J, with 13 bases between.

The V gene is TRBV2, the J gene TRBJ2-2; D perhaps matches TRBD1 (5 bases). The CDR3 totals 15 residues. CDR1 is SNHLY and CDR2 is FYNNEI in the germline V gene. Trimming pared 7 bases from V and 2 bases from J, leaving 14 bases between. The DNA for the CDR3 is TGTGCCAGCAAGCAGGGTTTCGGTAACACCGGGGAGCTGTTTTTT. It translates to CASKQGFGNTGELFF.

This sequence joins TRBV6-1 and TRBJ1-5; 7 nucleotides align to TRBD1. Germline CDR1 MNHNS, CDR2 SASEGT. The J segment lost 7 bases and the V segment lost 3 bases, leaving 9 bases of the junction unmatched. The CDR3 runs to 15 residues. CDR3 nucleotide sequence: TGTGCCAGCAGTGATGTGGAGGGGGCAGGGCAGCCCCAGCATTTT. Translated: CASSDVEGAGQPQHF.

The chain carries TRBV30 and TRBJ1-1; TRBD1 might be the D (6 bases). The V gene's germline CDR1 is GTSNPN and CDR2 SVGIG (reference sequence). The CDR3 length is 12 residues. Trimming left V 1 base short and J 7 bases short, with 10 bases between. CDR3 protein: CAWSGETGEAFF. The CDR3 DNA follows: TGTGCCTGGAGTGGGGAGACAGGTGAAGCTTTCTTT.

The chain carries TRBV30 and TRBJ1-1, with D unresolved. With 0 bases removed from V and 5 bases from J, the gap between germline ends came to 7 bases. Germline lookup yields CDR1 GTSNPN and CDR2 SVGIG (reference sequence). The CDR3 sequence is 12 residues long. The CDR3 here is CAWSVLRTEAFF. In nucleotides, the CDR3 is TGTGCCTGGAGTGTACTTCGGACTGAAGCTTTCTTT.